Below are 25 T cell receptor beta chains sequenced from a single sample in a study of T cells in localized non-small cell lung cancer. TCRdb's copy holds only in-frame clones and misses some; the assay was immunoSEQ multiplex PCR. Of 7,000 to 8,500 clones listed, under 65% are singletons. The sample was lymph node tissue, taken before any cancer treatment. These receptors all come from a female donor aged 60 or older with stage I lung adenocarcinoma.

This clone has a handful of counts. One end of the junction varies from germline; a read error may be responsible. This rearrangement joins TRBV6-8 to TRBJ1-6; the match to TRBD1 covers 8 bases. The CDR3 extends over 15 amino acids. CDR1 and CDR2 (germline): MNHGY, SAAAGT. The CDR3: CASSYFGTGGSSLHF. CDR3 sequence (DNA): TGTGCCAGCAGTTACTTCGGGACAGGTGGTTCATCCCTCCACTTT.

V usage is TRBV19 and J usage is TRBJ2-2; a weak D match, TRBD1 (6 bases). Germline lookup yields CDR1 LNHDA and CDR2 SQIVND (reference sequence). Deletions cut 11 bases from V and 1 base from J, with 11 bases between. This CDR3 comprises 13 residues. CDR3: CASQGQNTGELFF. The CDR3 DNA follows: TGTGCCTCCCAGGGGCAGAACACCGGGGAGCTGTTTTTT.

The chain employs TRBV9 and TRBJ1-1; no clear D. Germline CDR1 is SGDLS and CDR2 is YYNGEE. V was pared by 3 bases and J by 3 bases, with 9 bases between. CDR3 size: 13 residues. CDR3 amino acids: CASSAGSDTEAFF. CDR3 bases: TGTGCCAGCAGCGCGGGATCGGACACTGAAGCTTTCTTT.

The genes are TRBV11-3 and TRBJ1-1; D unclear. This CDR3 is 14 amino acids long. The germline gives CDR1 SGHNT, CDR2 YENEEA. The V end was cut by 4 bases, the J end by 0 bases, with 9 bases between. The CDR3 loop is CASSSGRLNTEAFF. CDR3 coding DNA: TGTGCCAGCAGCTCGGGAAGATTGAACACTGAAGCTTTCTTT.

V gene TRBV19 combines with J gene TRBJ1-5; a possible D gene is TRBD1 (5 bases). V was cut by 7 bases and J by 5 bases, with 9 bases left in between. This CDR3 comprises 12 residues. The germline gives CDR1 LNHDA, CDR2 SQIVND (reference sequence). DNA of the CDR3: TGTGCCAGTAACCAGGGCTATCAGCCCCAGCATTTT. Translation: CASNQGYQPQHF.

This rearrangement joins TRBV6-7 to TRBJ2-7; maybe TRBD1 (5 bases). TRBV6-7 belongs to the ORF category, with a function that is uncertain. The V end was cut by 2 bases, the J end by 9 bases, with 11 bases between. CDR3 length equals 12 residues. The CDR3 DNA reads as TGTGCCAGCAGTTACGAAGGGGCAGTGCAGTACTTC. It specifies CASSYEGAVQYF.

The rearrangement links TRBV19 to TRBJ2-7; 9 nucleotides align to TRBD1. CDR1 is LNHDA, CDR2 SQIVND, per germline (reference sequence). Trimming at V came to 7 bases and at J to 0 bases, leaving 10 bases not matched to a gene. The CDR3 extends over 16 amino acids. CDR3 DNA: TGTGCCAGTACCCCCACCGGGACAGGGTCCTCCTACGAGCAGTACTTC. Translating gives CASTPTGTGSSYEQYF.

The chain couples TRBV15 to TRBJ1-3; D gene unclear. Germline V lookup: CDR1 LNHNV, CDR2 YYDKDF (reference sequence). V was shortened by 0 bases and J by 4 bases, with 10 bases between the two germline ends. The CDR3 sequence is 15 residues long. CDR3 bases: TGTGCCACCAGCAGAGAACAAATGAAGGGAAACACCATATATTTT. Amino acids: CATSREQMKGNTIYF.

This rearrangement joins TRBV9 to TRBJ2-2, with D maybe TRBD1 (6 bases). Germline CDR1 is SGDLS and CDR2 is YYNGEE. V was shortened by 9 bases and J by 6 bases, with 21 bases between the two germline ends. The CDR3 spans 15 residues. The CDR3 DNA follows: TGTGCCAACAGTTACACCGGGACAACCTCCGGGGAGCTGTTTTTT. Translated: CANSYTGTTSGELFF.

This clone was seen only a few times. The V and J genes are TRBV19 and TRBJ1-3; D remains ambiguous. CDR1 and CDR2 (germline): LNHDA, SQIVND (reference sequence). Trimming stripped 11 bases from V and 0 bases from J, with 5 bases between. The CDR3 runs to 11 residues. The CDR3 is CAAGSGNTIYF. In DNA, the CDR3 is TGTGCCGCGGGCTCTGGAAACACCATATATTTT. Full variable domain (missing parts from reference TRBV19 and TRBJ1-3): DGGITQSPKYLFRKEGQNVTLSCEQNLNHDAMYWYRQDPGQGLRLIYYSQIVNDFQKGDIAEGYSVSREKKESFPLTVTSAQKNPTAFYLCAAGSGNTIYFGEGSWLTVV.

Regarding this clone: The germline gene is not matched at one end of the junction; a read error may be the cause. The gene calls are TRBV25-1 and TRBJ2-3; D is unclear. From germline, CDR1 is MGHDK and CDR2 SYGVNS. This CDR3 region has 13 residues. CDR3 DNA sequence: TGTGCCAGCAGTGAACCATCCACAGACACGCAGTATTTT. Encoded protein: CASSEPSTDTQYF.

This clone was observed a few times. This rearrangement joins TRBV11-3 to TRBJ1-2; D gene uncertain. There are 14 residues in the CDR3. The V end was cut by 7 bases, the J end by 4 bases, with 16 bases between. Germline CDR1 is SGHNT and CDR2 is YENEEA. The CDR3 is CASTNPRSGYGYTF. Written as DNA, the CDR3 is TGTGCCAGCACCAATCCTCGGTCCGGCTATGGCTACACCTTC.

This sequence joins TRBV30 and TRBJ2-7; D is unclear. This CDR3 comprises 11 residues. Germline-derived CDR1 and CDR2 are GTSNPN and SVGIG (reference sequence). Trimming cost V 8 bases and J 6 bases, with 14 bases left between them. DNA for the CDR3: TGTGCCGTTGCCCCTTTGGTCGAGCAGTACTTC. Amino acid sequence: CAVAPLVEQYF.

The chain recombines TRBV10-3 with TRBJ1-1; a possible D gene is TRBD1 (5 bases). Trimming pared 0 bases from V and 4 bases from J, leaving 9 bases between. Germline V gene lookup returns CDR1 ENHRY and CDR2 SYGVKD. The CDR3 loop spans 14 amino acids. The CDR3 DNA reads as TGTGCCATCAGTGAGTCTAGCAGGGTCACTGAAGCTTTCTTT. It is translated as CAISESSRVTEAFF.

In this sample, this clone turned up a few times. The genes are TRBV10-3 and TRBJ2-1, with D hard to call. Trimming left V 4 bases short and J 9 bases short, with 13 bases between. The CDR3 length is 13 residues. Germline CDR1 ENHRY, CDR2 SYGVKD. CDR3 protein: CAISGATDGEQFF. The CDR3 DNA reads TGTGCCATCAGTGGTGCAACAGATGGTGAGCAGTTCTTC.

The chain uses TRBV6-4 and TRBJ1-5, with TRBD1 identical over 7 bases. V was pared by 10 bases and J by 2 bases, with 8 bases of the junction left unmatched. Germline lookup yields CDR1 MRHNA and CDR2 SNTAGT. The CDR3 consists of 14 residues. The CDR3 DNA reads TGTGCCATCAGCTACAGGGGCGGCAATCAGCCCCAGCATTTT. The encoded protein is CAISYRGGNQPQHF.

This clone was counted only a few times. The genes are TRBV11-3 and TRBJ2-5, with 10 bases lining up with TRBD2. Germline V gene lookup returns CDR1 SGHNT and CDR2 YENEEA. Trimming removed 5 bases from V and 0 bases from J; junction bases left unmatched: 3. The CDR3 loop spans 15 amino acids. The CDR3 bases are TGTGCCAGCAGCCCGGGACTAGCGAACCAAGAGACCCAGTACTTC. This sequence encodes CASSPGLANQETQYF.

V is TRBV30 and J is TRBJ1-5; maybe TRBD1 (6 bases). The CDR3 sequence is 14 residues long. The germline V and J ends were trimmed by 4 bases and 4 bases, with 14 bases remaining between them. Germline CDR1 reads GTSNPN; CDR2 reads SVGIG (reference sequence). CDR3: CAWNAGQPNQPQHF. CDR3 bases: TGTGCCTGGAATGCCGGACAGCCAAATCAGCCCCAGCATTTT.

This clone was seen a handful of times. This sequence joins TRBV9 and TRBJ1-5; D might be TRBD1 (6 bases). The CDR3 spans 13 residues. From germline, CDR1 is SGDLS and CDR2 YYNGEE. V was cut by 5 bases and J by 5 bases, with 11 bases left in between. The CDR3 region has the DNA TGTGCCAGCAGACCTGGACAGTATCAGCCCCAGCATTTT. Amino acids: CASRPGQYQPQHF.

This clone was counted only a few times. The chain is built from TRBV11-3 and TRBJ1-1; no clear D. The CDR3 consists of 14 residues. V lost 5 bases, J lost 0 bases, and 10 bases lay in between. CDR1 and CDR2 (germline): SGHNT, YENEEA. The CDR3 here is CASSRGRLNTEAFF. The CDR3 DNA reads as TGTGCCAGCAGCCGCGGACGGCTGAACACTGAAGCTTTCTTT.

The chain combines TRBV19 with TRBJ2-6; possibly TRBD1 for D (5 bases). The germline V gene encodes CDR1 LNHDA and CDR2 SQIVND (reference sequence). V lost 0 bases to trimming and J lost 0 bases, with 15 bases between them. The length of the CDR3 is 19 residues. CDR3 nucleotide sequence: TGTGCCAGTAGTATAGATCTGTACAGGAGAATCTCTGGGGCCAACGTCCTGACTTTC. Translated: CASSIDLYRRISGANVLTF.

V usage is TRBV30 and J usage is TRBJ1-1, with 10 bases aligning to TRBD1. The CDR3 spans 13 residues. CDR1 is GTSNPN and CDR2 is SVGIG in the germline V gene (reference sequence). V was clipped by 5 bases and J by 7 bases; unmatched bases: 7. The DNA of the CDR3 is TGTGCCTGGGCTCCGGACAGGGGGAATGAAGCTTTCTTT. Its translation is CAWAPDRGNEAFF.

This sequence joins TRBV18 and TRBJ1-5; TRBD1 is a possible D gene (5 bases). This CDR3 is built from 15 residues. Per germline, CDR1 KGHSH and CDR2 LQKENI. The V gene lost 3 bases and the J gene lost 1 base, with 10 bases spanning the gap. The CDR3 DNA follows: TGTGCCAGCTCACCGGGACCCGGGAGCAATCAGCCCCAGCATTTT. This translates into CASSPGPGSNQPQHF.

This clone was seen once. The chain recombines TRBV30 with TRBJ1-2; D not certain. Germline lookup yields CDR1 GTSNPN and CDR2 SVGIG (reference sequence). The CDR3 sequence is 14 residues long. V dropped 2 bases and J dropped 2 bases, with 12 bases sitting between them. CDR3 in DNA: TGTGCCTGGAGTTTCGAACTGGGGAACTATGGCTACACCTTC. Translation: CAWSFELGNYGYTF.

This clone was found a few times. The rearrangement joins TRBV11-3 to TRBJ1-2; 8 bases align to TRBD1. Germline trimming cut 3 bases from V and 4 bases from J; bases unmatched to any gene: 4. The length of the CDR3 is 14 residues. Per germline, CDR1 SGHNT and CDR2 YENEEA. The chain's CDR3 is CASSLAGQAYGYTF. CDR3 coding DNA: TGTGCCAGCAGCTTGGCGGGACAGGCCTATGGCTACACCTTC.